These T cell receptor beta chains were read from a single sample in a study of response to subunit inactivated influenza vaccine. TCRdb processed the RT-PCR reads anew with MiXCR; each CDR3 protein has one entry. The table has around 600,000 distinct CDR3 sequences, about 11% seen once. These data also formed part of another study, on T cells expressing NK-cell markers.

Sample: PBMCs from blood, taken on the day of vaccination. The receptors shown here come from a man in his fifties who received an inactivated influenza vaccine. Both conserved end residues are part of each CDR3. The order of the fields is V gene, clone size, D gene, J gene, CDR3 DNA, CDR3 protein. The D gene is left open where the match is weak. Rows give clone size only sometimes, using once, few, many, or a class for an expanded clone.

V: TRBV28
size: many
D: TRBD1
J: TRBJ2-5
DNA: TGTGCCAGCAGTCGCCGGGACAGGGGGCGCCGCCTCCAAGAGACCCAGTACTTC
CDR3: CASSRRDRGRRLQETQYF

V: TRBV18
size: -
D: -
J: TRBJ2-3
DNA: TGTGCCAGCTCACGACAGGACACAGATACGCAGTATTTT
CDR3: CASSRQDTDTQYF

V: TRBV7-9
size: -
D: TRBD2
J: TRBJ2-5
DNA: TGTGCCAGCAGCTTAGGAGCGGGAGGGCGACAAGAGACCCAGTACTTC
CDR3: CASSLGAGGRQETQYF

V: TRBV5-1
size: -
D: -
J: TRBJ1-3
DNA: TGCGCCAGCAGCTTGGGGACAAGCTCTGGAAACACCATATATTTT
CDR3: CASSLGTSSGNTIYF

V: TRBV20-1
size: few
D: TRBD1
J: TRBJ2-1
DNA: TGCAGTGCTCAAGACCTCCGGGACAGCAAGTACAATGAGCAGTTCTTC
CDR3: CSAQDLRDSKYNEQFF

V: TRBV7-2
size: few
D: -
J: TRBJ2-2
DNA: TGTGCCAGCAGCTTAGCGGGTGGAGTGGCCGGGGAGCTGTTTTTT
CDR3: CASSLAGGVAGELFF

V: TRBV18
size: many
D: -
J: TRBJ2-5
DNA: TGTGCCAGCTCCCCTTGGGGCTTCGAGACCCAGTACTTC
CDR3: CASSPWGFETQYF

V: TRBV12-3/TRBV12-4
size: -
D: TRBD2
J: TRBJ2-7
DNA: TGTGCCAGCAGTCCCCGGACTAGCGGGAGTCGCCACGAGCAGTACTTC
CDR3: CASSPRTSGSRHEQYF

V: TRBV5-5
size: -
D: -
J: TRBJ2-1
DNA: TGTGCCAGCAGCTCTTCGAACAGGTTAAGCGGCACCTACAATGAGCAGTTCTTC
CDR3: CASSSSNRLSGTYNEQFF

V: TRBV20-1
size: few
D: -
J: TRBJ2-4
DNA: TGCAGTGCCCGACTCCGAGGGGACATTCAGTACTTC
CDR3: CSARLRGDIQYF

V: TRBV6-5
size: many
D: -
J: TRBJ1-5
DNA: TGTGCCAGCAGTTACTCGGGCGGGGCTAGTCAGCCCCAGCATTTT
CDR3: CASSYSGGASQPQHF

V: TRBV12-3/TRBV12-4
size: few
D: -
J: TRBJ1-2
DNA: TGTGCCAGCAGTTTTTACGGACATGGCTACACCTTC
CDR3: CASSFYGHGYTF

V: TRBV20-1
size: -
D: -
J: TRBJ2-5
DNA: TGCAGTGCTAGAGGAGGGGGGGGGCTACAAGAGACCCAGTACTTC
CDR3: CSARGGGGLQETQYF

V: TRBV7-2
size: -
D: -
J: TRBJ2-1
DNA: TGTGCCAGCAGCTCCCCTCCGATCGAGAATGAGCACTTCTTC
CDR3: CASSSPPIENEHFF

V: TRBV7-2
size: -
D: TRBD1
J: TRBJ1-2
DNA: TGTGCCAGCAGACCGACAGGGGGCTATGGCTACACCTTC
CDR3: CASRPTGGYGYTF

V: TRBV6-1
size: few
D: TRBD2
J: TRBJ2-1
DNA: TGTGCCAGCCGAATGACCAGCGGGAGTGAATCCTACAATGAGCAGTTCTTC
CDR3: CASRMTSGSESYNEQFF

V: TRBV18
size: -
D: -
J: TRBJ2-2
DNA: TGTGCCAGCTCATCCTTCTCTCAGCCATCCACCGGGGAGCTGTTTTTT
CDR3: CASSSFSQPSTGELFF

V: TRBV6-1
size: few
D: -
J: TRBJ1-1
DNA: TGTGCCAGTTTTCGTTTCCCGGAGGGGGACACTGAAGCTTTCTTT
CDR3: CASFRFPEGDTEAFF

V: TRBV28
size: -
D: TRBD1
J: TRBJ2-7
DNA: TGTGCCAGCAGTTCAAGTGGGGGACAGCCTCTTTACGAGCAGTACTTC
CDR3: CASSSSGGQPLYEQYF

V: TRBV30
size: few
D: -
J: TRBJ2-3
DNA: TGTGCCTGGTGCCGGGACCGCACAGATACGCAGTATTTT
CDR3: CAWCRDRTDTQYF

V: TRBV5-1
size: many
D: TRBD1
J: TRBJ2-1
DNA: TGCGCCAGCAGCTTGGGCCCGACAGGGCTCAATGAGCAGTTCTTC
CDR3: CASSLGPTGLNEQFF

V: TRBV7-8
size: -
D: -
J: TRBJ2-1
DNA: TGTGCCAGCAGCCCTGGGGGGGGCGGCTACAATGAGCAGTTCTTC
CDR3: CASSPGGGGYNEQFF

V: TRBV28
size: -
D: TRBD1
J: TRBJ2-2
DNA: TGTGCCAGCAGTTCGGGACAGCTGAACACCGGGGAGCTGTTTTTT
CDR3: CASSSGQLNTGELFF

V: TRBV12-3/TRBV12-4
size: few
D: -
J: TRBJ2-1
DNA: TGTGCCAGCAGTTCTTCAGGGGTTCGCAATGAGCAGTTCTTC
CDR3: CASSSSGVRNEQFF

V: TRBV20-1
size: -
D: -
J: TRBJ2-7
DNA: TGCAGTTTTGTATCGAATGTCTACGAGCAGTACTTC
CDR3: CSFVSNVYEQYF

V: TRBV4-3
size: -
D: -
J: TRBJ2-2
DNA: TGCGCCAGCAGCCAAGAACCGGGTTACACCGGGGAGCTGTTTTTT
CDR3: CASSQEPGYTGELFF

V: TRBV5-1
size: -
D: -
J: TRBJ2-3
DNA: TGCGCCAGCACTGCGATTGTCGGCGGCACAGATACGCAGTATTTT
CDR3: CASTAIVGGTDTQYF

V: TRBV11-2
size: -
D: TRBD2
J: TRBJ2-1
DNA: TGTGCCAGCAGCCCACTAGCGGGAGTTGTCGGGGTTGAGCAGTTCTTC
CDR3: CASSPLAGVVGVEQFF

V: TRBV10-3
size: few
D: TRBD1
J: TRBJ2-2
DNA: TGTGCCATCAGTTCCGGGACAGGAGACACCGGGGAGCTGTTTTTT
CDR3: CAISSGTGDTGELFF

V: TRBV5-1
size: many
D: -
J: TRBJ2-7
DNA: TGCGCCAGCAGCTTAACGGGGGCGGGGGAGCAGTACTTC
CDR3: CASSLTGAGEQYF

V: TRBV12-3/TRBV12-4
size: few
D: -
J: TRBJ2-2
DNA: TGTGCCAGCAGTCCCGCGAGAAGTACCGGGGAGCTGTTTTTT
CDR3: CASSPARSTGELFF

V: TRBV20-1
size: few
D: -
J: TRBJ2-6
DNA: TGCAGTGCTAGAGTCAGCGCTTTTTGGGCCAACGTCCTGACTTTC
CDR3: CSARVSAFWANVLTF

V: TRBV7-8
size: few
D: -
J: TRBJ2-5
DNA: TGTGCCAGCAGCTTAGAGTACGGACAAGAGACCCAGTACTTC
CDR3: CASSLEYGQETQYF

V: TRBV12-3/TRBV12-4
size: few
D: -
J: TRBJ2-3
DNA: TGTGCCAGCAGGGAGGGGACTAGCACAGATACGCAGTATTTT
CDR3: CASREGTSTDTQYF

V: TRBV28
size: -
D: TRBD1
J: TRBJ2-3
DNA: TGTGCCAGCAGTTTATCCGCCTCAACAGGGGGCCCCACAGATACGCAGTATTTT
CDR3: CASSLSASTGGPTDTQYF

V: TRBV19
size: -
D: -
J: TRBJ1-5
DNA: TGTGCCGGCGGAGGGAATCAGCCCCAGCATTTT
CDR3: CAGGGNQPQHF

V: TRBV29-1
size: -
D: -
J: TRBJ2-1
DNA: TGCAGCGTTTATTCCGGCAGCCTCAATGAGCAGTTCTTC
CDR3: CSVYSGSLNEQFF